This T cell receptor beta chain stems from a study of regulatory and conventional T cells in RAG deficiency. Sequenced by immunoSEQ multiplex PCR; TCRdb stores in-frame clones only, minus some. The sample includes approximately 420 clones, about 49% of them seen just once. From germline, CDR1 is KGHSH and CDR2 LQKENI. V was cut by 2 bases and J by 5 bases, with 10 bases left in between. The CDR3 contains 13 residues. Regulatory T cells were sorted from blood as CD4+ CD25-high CD127-low cells. This clone is termed large. This chain joins TRBV18 and TRBJ2-7; possible D gene TRBD1, 5 bases. The sample was CD4+ Tregs sorted from blood. The sequence was obtained from a human donor with RAG deficiency presenting as severe combined immunodeficiency. CDR3 protein: CASSPFAGNEQYF. CDR3 nucleotide sequence: TGTGCCAGCTCACCATTCGCAGGGAACGAGCAGTACTTC.